This T cell receptor (beta chain) stems from a study of cytomegalovirus exposure and HLA in healthy donors. Study-level points and caveats: Later work found that TCR association rates differed between HLA loci; DRB1 had the most and HLA-C the fewest. Exclusion as indistinguishable affected some V segments, including TRBV6-2 and TRBV6-3. CMV serostatus was the only recorded immune exposure for donors. Researchers reported in a later analysis that a missense DCLRE1C variant was tied to TCR beta V- and J-gene trimming.

In the case of this clone: Its specificity is unknown.

Trimming at V came to 6 bases and at J to 0 bases, leaving 3 bases not matched to a gene. CDR1 is SGHNT, CDR2 YYREEE, per germline (reference sequence). The CDR3 is 15 amino acids. PCR used 60 Vbeta primers and 13 Jbeta primers. Profiling relied on immunoSEQ multiplex PCR, and the TCRdb table lists in-frame clones only, not all of them. The repertoire holds 140,000 or so clones, 80% seen once, with less than 3.5% in the top ten. V usage is TRBV5-4 and J usage is TRBJ2-5, with 12 bases fitting TRBD2. Input material: PBMCs. The TCR was taken from a woman aged 25 to 39 in good health and CMV-seronegative. CDR3 bases: TGTGCCAGCACGAGGACTAGCGGGAACCAAGAGACCCAGTACTTC. Translated: CASTRTSGNQETQYF.